Included here is one T cell receptor beta chain sequence, with context. This clone came up once. This clone's antigen is unknown. Per-base qualities were not stored, and no clone one base away is much larger. The data were obtained in a study of shared clonotypes between healthy human individuals (dated by TCRdb to 2019 to 2021). Notes on the research overall: The cohort included a few men and two women between 18 and 49 years of age. The study deeply sequenced blood TCR repertoires of several healthy adults to estimate repertoire size and the extent of clonotype sharing between individuals. To increase sequencing depth and limit assay-specific biases, different laboratories used diverse techniques to prepare libraries and sequence TCR repertoires. Leukapheresis yielded between about 0.94 and 8.9 billion PBMCs per donor.

Using the deep immunoSEQ assay, multiplex PCR amplified TCR CDR3 regions from genomic DNA. Genomic DNA extracted from each cell subset was distributed evenly over all wells of several immunoSEQ 96-well plates, and each plate served as one replicate. Each replicate PCR for unsorted PBMC received about 300 ng genomic DNA, equal to approximately 30,000 T cell genomes. Ten immunoSEQ deep assay plates were used to sequence the unsorted PBMC genomic DNA. Purified libraries were quantified with a Qubit 3.0 fluorometer, sized on a Bioanalyzer 2100, and re-quantified with the KAPA Library Quantification kit. Every immunoSEQ 96-well plate was sequenced on a dedicated single-read 150-cycle Illumina NextSeq 550 flow cell. As for the original processing: The immunoSEQ output contained only junctional sequences without quality scores, so filtering could not match that applied to full-length reads. Sequences were annotated with PyIR, a Python wrapper for IgBLAST v1.9, and V/J genes and CDR3 were assigned using IMGT germline references. Reads were filtered out if the reads had weak V/J assignments (E-value above 1e-6), no CDR3, stop codons, out-of-frame junctions, or ambiguous translated residues. V3J clonotypes were defined as sequences sharing the same inferred V gene, J gene, and CDR3 amino acid sequence. Percentage overlap between repertoires was calculated by dividing the number of shared unique clonotypes by the size of the smaller repertoire. Repertoire richness was assessed with RTK rarefaction, the Chao1 estimator, and Recon v2.1 estimates of unobserved clonotypes. TCRdb re-hosts the immuneACCESS table, in-frame sequences only. Its copies lack some clones; in the studies checked, an unresolved V gene accounts for under half of them, and the cause for the rest is not known. V and J calls and clone size are copied from that table; D and trimming were computed from the DNA. Counted in this sample were about half a million clones; about 80% of them appeared once. The ten largest clones capture 9.5% to 15% of the sample.

What the authors observed across the whole study: Sampling was restricted to blood, and TCR repertoires in tissue are likely to differ from TCR repertoires in blood. The genetic and exposure-history diversity represented was limited by the small number of donors. Based on pairwise subsampling, the degree of clonotype sharing among donors was expected to be affected by sequencing depth.

Healthy HIV-negative adults with no recently reported acute infections or vaccinations were included as donors. Only Caucasian adults living in Nashville, Tennessee, USA were represented among the donors. For unsorted samples, some 90 million PBMCs were counted and genomic DNA was extracted with the QIAamp DNA Blood Mini kit. Blood was obtained by leukapheresis, after which PBMCs were separated by Ficoll-Histopaque density gradient centrifugation and cryopreserved in liquid nitrogen vapor phase. Measured from the cysteine to the phenylalanine, the CDR3 is 13 residues long. The kept DNA is CDR3 alone, 39 bases in frame from the first base. Looking up the germline V gene (reference sequence) yields CDR1 LNHDA and CDR2 SQIVND. V is cut by 5 bases and J by 6 bases, and the space between the germline ends is 14 bases.

The V and J genes are TRBV19 and TRBJ2-7; the D element might be TRBD1 or TRBD2, as each aligns at 5 bases. The sequenced sample was PBMCs. The source of this sequence is a woman aged 40 to 50 in good health. Some clones in this sample may be carry-over from other donors' samples. The CDR3 region has the sequence CASSPPGTREQYF. The DNA reads as follows: TGTGCCAGTAGTCCCCCCGGGACCCGCGAGCAGTACTTC.